Following are 7 T cell receptor beta chains from one sample sequenced in a study of blood T cell repertoires in COVID-19 (dated by TCRdb to about 2020). Library prep was done by the immunoSEQ multiplex PCR assay. TCRdb provides this immuneACCESS table in a form limited to in-frame rearrangements. Some clones are lacking; in checked studies, under half of them reflect an unresolved V gene, and why the rest are absent is not known. This sample gives some 60,000 clones in total; around 86% of them show up just once. Around 13% of the sample lies in the top ten. The sample was peripheral blood. The receptors shown here come from a human donor in a cohort sampled during active COVID-19.

This chain links TRBV2 with TRBJ2-7; TRBD2 matches 12 bases. This CDR3 has 16 amino acids. CDR1 and CDR2 (germline): SNHLY, FYNNEI. The V gene end was trimmed by 6 bases and the J gene end by 4 bases; junction bases not matched to a gene: 10. CDR3 region: CASRGDLGTSGYEQYF. The CDR3 coding sequence is TGTGCCAGCAGGGGGGATTTGGGGACTAGCGGGTACGAGCAGTACTTC.

This clone was recorded at least ten times. This sequence joins TRBV6-5 and TRBJ1-2; D may be TRBD1 (6 bases). The germline V gene encodes CDR1 MNHEY and CDR2 SVGAGI. This CDR3 is built from 13 residues. V gave up 2 bases and J gave up 5 bases, with 9 bases separating them. The CDR3 coding sequence is TGTGCCAGCAGTTACAGGCAGGGGTATGGCTACACCTTC. It is translated as CASSYRQGYGYTF.

This chain joins TRBV5-4 and TRBJ1-6; no clear D. Deletions cut 4 bases from V and 6 bases from J, with 8 bases between. Germline CDR1 is SGHNT and CDR2 is YYREEE (reference sequence). The CDR3 sequence is 13 residues long. CDR3 protein: CASSGGINSPLHF. In DNA form, the CDR3 reads TGTGCCAGCAGCGGCGGGATTAATTCACCCCTCCACTTT.

The chain employs TRBV5-1 and TRBJ1-2; 10 bases are a match to TRBD1. V lost 0 bases and J lost 4; bases outside the gene matches: 3. The CDR3 consists of 15 residues. The germline V gene has CDR1 SGHRS and CDR2 YFSETQ. The CDR3: CASSLVGTGAYGYTF. The CDR3 region has the DNA TGCGCCAGCAGCTTGGTCGGGACAGGGGCCTATGGCTACACCTTC.

This chain joins TRBV7-2 and TRBJ1-2; possible D gene TRBD1, 5 bases. The CDR3 consists of 14 residues. Trimming cost V 1 base and J 2 bases, with 8 bases left between them. Germline values: CDR1 SGHTA, CDR2 FQGNSA. CDR3 loop: CASSLGRANYGYTF. CDR3 bases: TGTGCCAGCAGCTTAGGCAGGGCGAACTATGGCTACACCTTC.

V and J are TRBV4-1 and TRBJ2-1, with 8 bases matching TRBD2. Per germline, CDR1 MGHRA and CDR2 YSYEKL. After removal of 2 bases from V and 3 bases from J, the junction contained 6 bases not matched to a gene. The CDR3 is made up of 16 amino acids. For the CDR3, the DNA is TGCGCCAGCAGCCAAACCAGACTAGCGATCTACAATGAGCAGTTCTTC. This sequence encodes CASSQTRLAIYNEQFF.

The chain has TRBV12-3 or TRBV12-4 and TRBJ2-7, with a tentative D call TRBD2 (5 bases). The CDR3 has 12 residues. The V end lost 6 bases, the J end lost 2 bases, and 8 bases lay between the germline ends. CDR3 residues: CASRGAPYEQYF. CDR3 nucleotide sequence: TGTGCCAGCAGGGGAGCACCCTACGAGCAGTACTTC.